The 18 T cell receptor beta chains presented below share a single source sample, sequenced in a study of blood T cell repertoires in COVID-19. The method was immunoSEQ multiplex PCR; TCRdb's version includes in-frame clones alone and lacks a portion of them. This sample has roughly 290,000 clones, with around 89% found just once. Sequenced input: peripheral blood. These receptors were obtained from a man aged 25-45 years with acute or convalescent COVID-19.

V gene TRBV2 combines with J gene TRBJ2-7, with 8 bases lining up with TRBD1. Trimming removed 8 bases from V and 8 bases from J; junction bases left unmatched: 14. Germline V CDR1 and CDR2: SNHLY, FYNNEI. This CDR3 has 14 residues. The CDR3 reads CASGPTGALRQQYF. Here the CDR3 DNA reads TGTGCCAGCGGCCCGACAGGGGCGCTGAGGCAGCAGTACTTC.

This chain joins TRBV19 and TRBJ1-2; 9 nucleotides align to TRBD1. Trimming cost V 4 bases and J 4 bases; bases outside gene matches: 4. Per germline, CDR1 LNHDA and CDR2 SQIVND (reference sequence). The CDR3 runs 14 residues. In nucleotides, the CDR3 is TGTGCCAGTAGTAAGGGACAGGGCGGCTATGGCTACACCTTC. Protein sequence: CASSKGQGGYGYTF.

The chain has TRBV19 and TRBJ1-6; D not resolved. CDR1 LNHDA and CDR2 SQIVND come from the germline V gene (reference sequence). This CDR3 is 15 amino acids long. Trimming took 11 bases from V and 2 from J, leaving 16 bases between them. This CDR3 reads CASSLERTYNSPLHF. The CDR3 DNA reads TGTGCCTCCAGCTTGGAGAGGACCTATAATTCACCCCTCCACTTT.

V and J are TRBV30 and TRBJ1-3; 9 bases agree with TRBD1. Looked up from germline, CDR1 is GTSNPN and CDR2 is SVGIG (reference sequence). V lost 1 base, J lost 1 base, and 8 bases stayed unmatched. The CDR3 totals 17 residues. The chain's CDR3 is CAWSATGTGRSGNTIYF. CDR3 DNA sequence: TGTGCCTGGAGTGCCACCGGGACAGGGAGATCTGGAAACACCATATATTTT.

This clone was found a few times. The chain joins TRBV30 to TRBJ1-2; no firm D call. The CDR3 consists of 14 residues. The V and J ends lost 4 bases and 3 bases respectively, with 15 bases between them. Germline loops: CDR1 GTSNPN, CDR2 SVGIG (reference sequence). CDR3 sequence reads: CAWTVPHLDYGYTF. The CDR3 nucleotides are TGTGCCTGGACGGTACCCCACTTAGACTATGGCTACACCTTC.

The sample holds one count of this clone. J is TRBJ2-5 and V is TRBV3-1 (or the pseudogene TRBV3-2), with 7 bases aligning to TRBD2. The CDR3 runs to 13 residues. Germline V CDR1 and CDR2: LGHDT, YNNKEL (reference sequence). Trimming took 7 bases from V and 3 from J; bases not matched to a gene: 5. The CDR3 bases are TGTGCCAGCACCCGACTAGCAGAAGAGACCCAGTACTTC. Protein sequence: CASTRLAEETQYF.

V and J are TRBV5-1 and TRBJ2-6; TRBD1 might be the D (6 bases). V was shortened by 4 bases and J by 2 bases, with 25 bases between the two germline ends. The germline V gene encodes CDR1 SGHRS and CDR2 YFSETQ. The CDR3 is made up of 20 amino acids. CDR3 in DNA: TGCGCCAGCAGCCGATTCTCTCGTGCTATACAGGGTACTGGGGCCAACGTCCTGACTTTC. Encoded protein: CASSRFSRAIQGTGANVLTF.

The chain links TRBV12-5 to TRBJ2-2; 9 positions match TRBD1. The CDR3 is made up of 15 amino acids. Germline V CDR1 and CDR2: LGHNT, FRNRAP. The J segment lost 4 bases and the V segment lost 0 bases, leaving 0 bases of the junction unmatched. The CDR3 nucleotides are TGTGCTAGTGGTTTGGTACAGGGGGCCACCGGGGAGCTGTTTTTT. Translation gives CASGLVQGATGELFF.

This rearrangement joins TRBV5-1 to TRBJ2-4, with 9 bases fitting TRBD1. The CDR3 totals 16 residues. Germline V CDR1 and CDR2: SGHRS, YFSETQ. The V gene end was trimmed by 4 bases and the J gene end by 3 bases; junction bases not matched to a gene: 8. This CDR3 is CASSPGQGEVKNIQYF. As DNA, the CDR3 is TGCGCCAGCAGCCCGGGACAGGGCGAGGTCAAAAACATTCAGTACTTC.

This clone occurred a few times. The chain couples TRBV5-4 to TRBJ1-3, with unresolved D. V was shortened by 5 bases and J by 7 bases, with 13 bases between the two germline ends. CDR3 size: 13 residues. Germline CDR1 is SGHNT and CDR2 is YYREEE (reference sequence). The CDR3 spells CASSRIGGNTIYF. CDR3 sequence (DNA): TGTGCCAGCAGTCGGATAGGCGGGAACACCATATATTTT.

The chain carries TRBV19 and TRBJ1-2; 8 nucleotides match TRBD1. The trim removed 1 base at V and 8 bases at J, leaving 6 bases unmatched. The CDR3 is 14 amino acids. Germline V gene data show CDR1 as LNHDA and CDR2 as SQIVND (reference sequence). The CDR3 loop is CASSIGDRPGGYTF. The CDR3 DNA follows: TGTGCCAGTAGTATAGGGGACAGGCCTGGGGGCTACACCTTC.

The chain joins TRBV2 to TRBJ2-7, with D possibly being TRBD2 (5 bases). CDR3 length: 15 amino acids. Per the germline V gene, CDR1 is SNHLY and CDR2 is FYNNEI. Trimming pared 8 bases from V and 0 bases from J, leaving 17 bases between. In DNA form, the CDR3 reads TGTGCCAGCTCGATGATCAGCGGAGTCTCCTACGAGCAGTACTTC. This translates into CASSMISGVSYEQYF.

The table lists this clone with a count of one. This rearrangement joins TRBV5-1 to TRBJ2-3; D is uncertain. This CDR3 is 16 amino acids long. Per germline, CDR1 SGHRS and CDR2 YFSETQ. Trimming stripped 3 bases from V and 0 bases from J, with 14 bases between. CDR3 DNA: TGCGCCAGCAGCTATGGTGAGGCGGAAAGCACAGATACGCAGTATTTT. This gives the protein CASSYGEAESTDTQYF.

The V call is TRBV4-2, the J call TRBJ2-3; D not certain. Germline CDR1 and CDR2: LGHNA and YNFKEQ. The V end lost 0 bases, the J end lost 0 bases, and 7 bases lay between the germline ends. The CDR3 loop spans 15 amino acids. The CDR3 bases are TGTGCCAGCAGCCAAGATCTCCGGAGCACAGATACGCAGTATTTT. This gives the protein CASSQDLRSTDTQYF.

The J gene is TRBJ2-1, the V gene TRBV5-4; 14 nucleotides match TRBD2. V lost 2 bases, J lost 3 bases, and 13 bases stayed unmatched. This CDR3 spans 20 amino acids. Germline V gene lookup returns CDR1 SGHNT and CDR2 YYREEE (reference sequence). The CDR3 spells CASSFPGLAGAPGGYNEQFF. DNA for the CDR3: TGTGCCAGCAGCTTTCCGGGACTAGCGGGAGCCCCGGGAGGCTACAATGAGCAGTTCTTC.

The table lists this clone with a few counts. The chain carries TRBV14 and TRBJ2-1, with 9 bases aligning to TRBD2. Germline CDR1 reads SGHDN; CDR2 reads FVKESK. This CDR3 has 15 residues. With 4 bases clipped from V and 5 bases from J, the junction kept 6 bases outside the gene matches. CDR3 bases: TGTGCCAGCAGCCCAAGGACTAGCGCCCACAATGAGCAGTTCTTC. The encoded protein is CASSPRTSAHNEQFF. Drawing the rest from reference TRBV14 and TRBJ2-1, the complete variable domain is EAGVTQFPSHSVIEKGQTVTLRCDPISGHDNLYWYRRVMGKEIKFLLHFVKESKQDESGMPNNRFLAERTGGTYSTLKVQPAELEDSGVYFCASSPRTSAHNEQFFGPGTRLTVL.

The chain is built from TRBV11-2 and TRBJ1-4, with 9 bases identical to TRBD1. From germline, CDR1 is SGHAT and CDR2 FQNNGV. CDR3 size: 15 residues. With 5 bases clipped from V and 2 bases from J, the junction kept 3 bases outside the gene matches. For the CDR3, the DNA is TGTGCCAGCAGCCGGACAGGGGTGACTAATGAAAAACTGTTTTTT. Its translation: CASSRTGVTNEKLFF.

The chain has TRBV9 and TRBJ2-3; 8 nucleotides match TRBD1. This CDR3 has 17 residues. Losses at the gene ends were 4 bases for V and 4 bases for J; bases not matched to a gene: 14. CDR1 and CDR2 (germline): SGDLS, YYNGEE. The CDR3 nucleotides read TGTGCCAGCAGCCCTCGGACAGGGCAAGGCGGGGCAGATACGCAGTATTTT. It encodes CASSPRTGQGGADTQYF.